This TCR beta chain was captured in a study of T-cell reconstitution after alpha-beta-depleted transplantation in children. As it was prepared, the TCRbeta library received unique molecular identifiers. One entry per CDR3 protein results from TCRdb running MiXCR on the PCR reads. The sample carries 200,000 to 300,000 distinct CDR3 sequences, more than 10% recorded once. Trimming took 5 bases from V and 4 from J, leaving 12 bases between them. Germline V gene data show CDR1 as SQVTM and CDR2 as ANQGSEA. This CDR3 has 12 residues. This clonotype was obtained from a human donor who donated a stem cell graft to a child with acute lymphoblastic leukemia. This sample comprised PBMCs from the stem cell graft donor, obtained from the stem cell graft. V and J are TRBV29-1 and TRBJ2-7, with D tentatively TRBD1 or TRBD2 (6 bases each). The CDR3 sequence is CSVFTGRYEQYF. The CDR3 DNA reads as TGCAGCGTTTTTACAGGGAGGTACGAGCAGTACTTC.